This TCR beta chain was profiled in a study of PD-1 blockade in classical Hodgkin lymphoma. Sequenced by immunoSEQ multiplex PCR; TCRdb stores in-frame clones only, minus some. The profile shows about 51,000 clones, over 70% of them singletons. This clone was seen ten or more times. Its antigen is not known. Per germline, CDR1 SQVTM and CDR2 ANQGSEA. The CDR3 spans 13 residues. Trimming pared 5 bases from V and 6 bases from J, leaving 16 bases between. Indicated time point: cycle 4 day 1 (C4D1), after 5 to 7 weeks of nivolumab. Each and every patient relapsed after autologous stem cell transplantation, and patients got differing brentuximab vedotin exposure. Study findings and constraints: Nivolumab initiated under 1 year post-ASCT led to patient exclusion. Patients with a complete response exhibited baseline diversity comparable to newly diagnosed patients. What caused the repertoire differences, perhaps disease activity or prior therapy, remains undefined. By C4D1 there was a significant rise in CD4+ TCR diversity but not in CD8+ TCR diversity.

The sequence was collected from a human donor with classical Hodgkin lymphoma. The chain links TRBV29-1 to TRBJ1-1; maybe TRBD1 (6 bases). The sequences come from peripheral blood mononuclear cells (PBMCs), collected before the fourth cycle of nivolumab. The CDR3 spells CSVPDRLDSEAFF. Here the CDR3 DNA reads TGCAGCGTTCCAGACAGGCTGGACTCTGAAGCTTTCTTT.